This paragraph covers one TCR beta chain sequence. Its antigen is as yet unknown. A much larger clone differs from this one at a single base, so this may be a read error. This sample is part of a study of molecular identifiers for immune sequencing clone quantification. Study overall: Replicate runs used RNA from approximately 20,000 or 100,000 naive CD8 cells, which was split five ways into aliquots, and four of those aliquots were then sequenced.

CDR3 length: 15 residues. The germline CDR1 and CDR2 sequences are SQVTM and ANQGSEA. Listed TCR primers, together with previously described methods, were used for the bulk TCR libraries. TCRdb re-called the PCR reads through MiXCR, storing one row per CDR3 protein. The sample lists about half a million distinct CDR3 sequences, about 26% occurring once. Sorting recovered naive CD8 T cells on a CD8+CD4-CCR7+CD45RA+ profile. Study findings and constraints: Clones above 20 RNA copies held over 99% of effector molecules, under 1% in naive cells.

The chain links TRBV29-1 to TRBJ2-2; D perhaps matches TRBD2 (5 bases). Sequencing was performed on naive CD8+ T cells from blood, with Jurkat cell RNA spiked in. Subset indicated: FACS-sorted CD8+CD4-CCR7+CD45RA+ naive T cells. This receptor was identified in a human donor in good health. Some libraries in this study had Jurkat cell RNA spiked in. DNA for the CDR3: TGCAGCGTTGCTGCGGAGAACGCGAACACCGGGGAGCTGTCTTTT. It yields the protein CSVAAENANTGELSF.